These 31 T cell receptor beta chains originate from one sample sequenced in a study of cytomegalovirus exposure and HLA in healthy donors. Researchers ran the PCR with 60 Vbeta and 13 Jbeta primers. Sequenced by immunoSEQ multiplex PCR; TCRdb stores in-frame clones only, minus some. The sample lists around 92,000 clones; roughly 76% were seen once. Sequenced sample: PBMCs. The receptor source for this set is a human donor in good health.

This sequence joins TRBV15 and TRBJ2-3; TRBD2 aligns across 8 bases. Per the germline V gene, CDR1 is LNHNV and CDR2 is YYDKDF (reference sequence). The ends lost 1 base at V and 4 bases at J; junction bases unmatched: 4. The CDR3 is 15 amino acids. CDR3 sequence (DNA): TGTGCCACCAGCAGAGGGGCGGGGGGACCAGATACGCAGTATTTT. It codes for CATSRGAGGPDTQYF.

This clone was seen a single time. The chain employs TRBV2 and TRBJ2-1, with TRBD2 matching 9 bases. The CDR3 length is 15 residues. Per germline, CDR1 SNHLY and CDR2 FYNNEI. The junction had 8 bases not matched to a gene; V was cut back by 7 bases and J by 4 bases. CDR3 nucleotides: TGTGCCAGCATAGATGGCGGGGGGGTATACAATGAGCAGTTCTTC. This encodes CASIDGGGVYNEQFF.

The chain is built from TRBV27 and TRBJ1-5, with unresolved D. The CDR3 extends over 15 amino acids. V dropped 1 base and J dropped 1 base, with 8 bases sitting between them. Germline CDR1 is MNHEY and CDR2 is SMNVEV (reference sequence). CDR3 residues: CASSLLGRSNQPQHF. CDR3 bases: TGTGCCAGCAGTTTATTGGGCCGGAGCAATCAGCCCCAGCATTTT.

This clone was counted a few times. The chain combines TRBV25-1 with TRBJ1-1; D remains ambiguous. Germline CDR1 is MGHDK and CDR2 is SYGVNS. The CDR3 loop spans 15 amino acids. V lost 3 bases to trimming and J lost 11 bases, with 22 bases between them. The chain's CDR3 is CASSDSGSQNSGAFF. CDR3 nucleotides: TGTGCCAGCAGTGATTCTGGCAGCCAAAACTCCGGGGCTTTCTTT.

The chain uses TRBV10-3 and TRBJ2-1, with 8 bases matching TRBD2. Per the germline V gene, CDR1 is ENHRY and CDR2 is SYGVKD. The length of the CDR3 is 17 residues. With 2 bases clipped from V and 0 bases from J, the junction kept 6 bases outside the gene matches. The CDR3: CAISEGAGGSSYNEQFF. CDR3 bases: TGTGCCATCAGTGAGGGGGCGGGGGGTTCCTCCTACAATGAGCAGTTCTTC.

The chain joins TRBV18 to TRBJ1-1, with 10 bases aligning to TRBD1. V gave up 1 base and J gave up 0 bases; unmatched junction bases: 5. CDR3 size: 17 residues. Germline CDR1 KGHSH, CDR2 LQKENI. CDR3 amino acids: CASSPLGTGAMNTEAFF. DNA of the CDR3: TGTGCCAGCTCACCACTGGGGACAGGGGCGATGAACACTGAAGCTTTCTTT.

This chain's CDR3 is CASSGPWGQGRGYTF. DNA for the CDR3: TGTGCCAGCAGCGGACCCTGGGGGCAGGGGCGTGGCTACACCTTC. V and J are TRBV9 and TRBJ1-2, with D tentatively TRBD1 (6 bases). Germline loops: CDR1 SGDLS, CDR2 YYNGEE. The CDR3 is 15 amino acids. V was trimmed by 3 bases and J by 7 bases, leaving 19 bases between them.

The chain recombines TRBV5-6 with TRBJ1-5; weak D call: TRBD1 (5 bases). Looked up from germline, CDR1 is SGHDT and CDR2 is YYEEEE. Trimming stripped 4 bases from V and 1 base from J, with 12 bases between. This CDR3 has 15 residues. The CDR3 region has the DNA TGTGCCAGCAGCACCAGGGTGGGCAGCAATCAGCCCCAGCATTTT. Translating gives CASSTRVGSNQPQHF.

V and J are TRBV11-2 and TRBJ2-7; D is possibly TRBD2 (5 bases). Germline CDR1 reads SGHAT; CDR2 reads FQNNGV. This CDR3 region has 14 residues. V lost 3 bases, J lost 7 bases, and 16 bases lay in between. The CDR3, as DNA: TGTGCCAGCAGCTTCAGGTCTGCGACGGGGGAGCAGTACTTC. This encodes CASSFRSATGEQYF.

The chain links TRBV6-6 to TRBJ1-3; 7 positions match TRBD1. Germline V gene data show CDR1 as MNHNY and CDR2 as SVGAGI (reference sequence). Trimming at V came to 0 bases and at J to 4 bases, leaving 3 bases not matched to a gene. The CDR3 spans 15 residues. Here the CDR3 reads CASSYSTGRGNTIYF. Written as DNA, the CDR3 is TGTGCCAGCAGTTACTCGACAGGGCGGGGAAACACCATATATTTT.

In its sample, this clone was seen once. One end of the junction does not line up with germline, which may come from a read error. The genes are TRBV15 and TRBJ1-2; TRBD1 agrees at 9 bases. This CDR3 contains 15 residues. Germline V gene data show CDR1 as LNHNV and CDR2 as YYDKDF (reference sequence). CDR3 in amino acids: CATSRPDRGDYGYAF. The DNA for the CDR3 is TGTGCCACCAGCAGACCAGACAGGGGGGATTATGGCTACGCCTTC.

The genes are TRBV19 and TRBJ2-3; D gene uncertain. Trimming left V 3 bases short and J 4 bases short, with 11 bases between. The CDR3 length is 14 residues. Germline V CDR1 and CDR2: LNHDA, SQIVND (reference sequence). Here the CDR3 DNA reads TGTGCCAGTAGTATTCTGTCTTTTGCAGATACGCAGTATTTT. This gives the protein CASSILSFADTQYF. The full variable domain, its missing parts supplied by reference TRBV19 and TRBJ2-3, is DGGITQSPKYLFRKEGQNVTLSCEQNLNHDAMYWYRQDPGQGLRLIYYSQIVNDFQKGDIAEGYSVSREKKESFPLTVTSAQKNPTAFYLCASSILSFADTQYFGPGTRLTVL.

CDR3 sequence: CASSPTGLADYNEQFF. The CDR3 DNA reads TGTGCCAGCAGCCCAACGGGACTAGCGGATTACAATGAGCAGTTCTTC. The V gene is TRBV7-2, the J gene TRBJ2-1; 11 positions match TRBD2. J lost 4 bases, V lost 5 bases, and 7 bases had no gene match. CDR3 size: 16 residues. Germline CDR1 reads SGHTA; CDR2 reads FQGNSA. The variable domain in full, with the rest retrieved from reference TRBV7-2 and TRBJ2-1, is GAGVSQSPSNKVTEKGKDVELRCDPISGHTALYWYRQSLGQGLEFLIYFQGNSAPDKSGLPSDRFSAERTGGSVSTLTIQRTQQEDSAVYLCASSPTGLADYNEQFFGPGTRLTVL.

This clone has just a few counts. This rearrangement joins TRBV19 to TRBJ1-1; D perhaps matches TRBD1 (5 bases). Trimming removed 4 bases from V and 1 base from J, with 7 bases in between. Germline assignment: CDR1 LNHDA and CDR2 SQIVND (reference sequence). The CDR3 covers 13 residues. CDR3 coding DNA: TGTGCCAGTAGTACAGGGCGGAACACTGAAGCTTTCTTT. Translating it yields CASSTGRNTEAFF. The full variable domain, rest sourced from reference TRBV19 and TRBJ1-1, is DGGITQSPKYLFRKEGQNVTLSCEQNLNHDAMYWYRQDPGQGLRLIYYSQIVNDFQKGDIAEGYSVSREKKESFPLTVTSAQKNPTAFYLCASSTGRNTEAFFGQGTRLTVV.

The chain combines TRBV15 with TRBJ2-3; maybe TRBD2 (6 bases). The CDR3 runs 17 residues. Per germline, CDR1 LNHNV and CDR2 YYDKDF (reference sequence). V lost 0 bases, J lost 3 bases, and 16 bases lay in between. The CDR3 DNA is TGTGCCACCAGCAGAGATATCGGGGGAGCTAGAACAGATACGCAGTATTTT. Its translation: CATSRDIGGARTDTQYF.

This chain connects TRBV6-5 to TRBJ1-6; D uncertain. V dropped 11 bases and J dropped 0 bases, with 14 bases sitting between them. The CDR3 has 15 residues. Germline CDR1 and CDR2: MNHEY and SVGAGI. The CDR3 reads CASSPGSSYNSPLHF. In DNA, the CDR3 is TGTGCCTCTTCACCCGGGAGCTCCTATAATTCACCCCTCCACTTT.

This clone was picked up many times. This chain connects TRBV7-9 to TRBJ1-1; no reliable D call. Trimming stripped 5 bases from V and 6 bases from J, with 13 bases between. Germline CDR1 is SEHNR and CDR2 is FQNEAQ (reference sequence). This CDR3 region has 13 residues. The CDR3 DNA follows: TGTGCCAGCAGCCCACAACCAGGATCTGAAGCTTTCTTT. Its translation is CASSPQPGSEAFF. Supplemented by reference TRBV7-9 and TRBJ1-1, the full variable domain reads DTGVSQNPRHKITKRGQNVTFRCDPISEHNRLYWYRQTLGQGPEFLTYFQNEAQLEKSRLLSDRFSAERPKGSFSTLEIQRTEQGDSAMYLCASSPQPGSEAFFGQGTRLTVV.

The CDR3 is CASSERQNYGYTF. In DNA form, the CDR3 reads TGTGCCAGCAGTGAGCGTCAAAACTATGGCTACACCTTC. The chain couples TRBV2 to TRBJ1-2; D gene ambiguous. The length of the CDR3 is 13 residues. Germline CDR1 SNHLY, CDR2 FYNNEI. Trimming left V 3 bases short and J 2 bases short, with 7 bases between.

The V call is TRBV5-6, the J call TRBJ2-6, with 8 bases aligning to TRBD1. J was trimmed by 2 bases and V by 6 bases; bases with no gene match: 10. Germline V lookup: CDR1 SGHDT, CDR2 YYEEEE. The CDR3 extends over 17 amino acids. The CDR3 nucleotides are TGTGCCAGCATCCCCGGGACAGGCTACCCTGGGGCCAACGTCCTGACTTTC. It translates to CASIPGTGYPGANVLTF.

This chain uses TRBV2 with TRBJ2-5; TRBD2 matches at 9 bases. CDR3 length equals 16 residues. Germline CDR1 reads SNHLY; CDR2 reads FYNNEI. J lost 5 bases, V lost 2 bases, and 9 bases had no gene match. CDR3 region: CASSEIRGGAYETQYF. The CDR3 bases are TGTGCCAGCAGTGAAATCCGCGGGGGGGCCTATGAGACCCAGTACTTC.

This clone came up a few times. CDR3 sequence: CASSQGSRGEQYF. The DNA for the CDR3 is TGCGCCAGCAGCCAAGGATCCAGGGGCGAGCAGTACTTC. The V call is TRBV4-3, the J call TRBJ2-7, with a tentative D call TRBD1 (6 bases). The CDR3 is made up of 13 amino acids. The germline CDR1 and CDR2 sequences are LGHNA and YSLEER. Trimming stripped 1 base from V and 6 bases from J, with 10 bases between.

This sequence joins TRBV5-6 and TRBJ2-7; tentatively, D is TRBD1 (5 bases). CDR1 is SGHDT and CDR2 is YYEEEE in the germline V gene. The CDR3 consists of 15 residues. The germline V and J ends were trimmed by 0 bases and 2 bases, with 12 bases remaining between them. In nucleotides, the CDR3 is TGTGCCAGCAGCTTGGGGGGCTCAAGTACCTACGAGCAGTACTTC. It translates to CASSLGGSSTYEQYF.

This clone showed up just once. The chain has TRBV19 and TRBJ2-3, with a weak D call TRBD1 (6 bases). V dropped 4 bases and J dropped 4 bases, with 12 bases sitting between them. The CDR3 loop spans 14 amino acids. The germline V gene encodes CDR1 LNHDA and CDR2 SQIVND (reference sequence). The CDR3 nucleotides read TGTGCCAGTAGTAAAACAGGGAACGCAGATACGCAGTATTTT. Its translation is CASSKTGNADTQYF.

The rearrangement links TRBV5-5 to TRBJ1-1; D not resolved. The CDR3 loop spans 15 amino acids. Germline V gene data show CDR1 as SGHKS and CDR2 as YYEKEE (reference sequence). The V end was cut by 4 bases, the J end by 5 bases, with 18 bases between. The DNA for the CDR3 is TGTGCCAGCAGCCCGGGTTGGCGTTTCGGGACTGAAGCTTTCTTT. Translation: CASSPGWRFGTEAFF.

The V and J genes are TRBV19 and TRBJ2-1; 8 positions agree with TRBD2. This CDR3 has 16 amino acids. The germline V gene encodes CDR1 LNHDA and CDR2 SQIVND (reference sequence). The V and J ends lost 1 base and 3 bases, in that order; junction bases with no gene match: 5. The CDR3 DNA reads TGTGCCAGTAGTATAGCGACTAGCGATAACTACAATGAGCAGTTCTTC. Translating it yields CASSIATSDNYNEQFF.

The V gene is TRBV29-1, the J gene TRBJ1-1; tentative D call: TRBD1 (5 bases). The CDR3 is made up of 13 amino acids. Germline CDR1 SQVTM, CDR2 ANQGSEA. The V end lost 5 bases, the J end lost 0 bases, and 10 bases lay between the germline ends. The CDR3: CSVQGTVNTEAFF. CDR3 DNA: TGCAGCGTTCAGGGTACCGTGAACACTGAAGCTTTCTTT.

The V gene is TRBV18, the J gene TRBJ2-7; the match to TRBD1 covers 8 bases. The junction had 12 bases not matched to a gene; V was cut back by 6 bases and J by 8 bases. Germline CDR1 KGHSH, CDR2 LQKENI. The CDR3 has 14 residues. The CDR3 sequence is CASSADDRGIKQYF. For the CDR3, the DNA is TGTGCCAGCTCGGCCGATGACAGGGGTATCAAGCAGTACTTC.

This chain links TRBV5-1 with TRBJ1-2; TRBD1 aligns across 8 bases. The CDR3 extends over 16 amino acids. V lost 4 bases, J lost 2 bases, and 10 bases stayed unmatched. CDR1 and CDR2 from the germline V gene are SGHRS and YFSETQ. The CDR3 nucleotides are TGCGCCAGCAGCCGGTCGGGGACAGGCGAAAACTATGGCTACACCTTC. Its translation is CASSRSGTGENYGYTF.

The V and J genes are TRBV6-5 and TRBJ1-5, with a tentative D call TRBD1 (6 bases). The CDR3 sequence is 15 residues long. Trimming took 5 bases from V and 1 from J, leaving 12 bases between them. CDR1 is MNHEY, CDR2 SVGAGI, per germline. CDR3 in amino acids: CASSADRTSNQPQHF. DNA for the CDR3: TGTGCCAGCAGTGCTGACAGGACAAGCAATCAGCCCCAGCATTTT.

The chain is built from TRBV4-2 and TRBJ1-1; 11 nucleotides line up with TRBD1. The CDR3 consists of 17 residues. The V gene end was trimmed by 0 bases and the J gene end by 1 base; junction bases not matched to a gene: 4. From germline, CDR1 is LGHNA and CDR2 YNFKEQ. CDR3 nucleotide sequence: TGTGCCAGCAGCCAAGATGGGACAGGGGGTGGGAACACTGAAGCTTTCTTT. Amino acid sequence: CASSQDGTGGGNTEAFF.

The CDR3 nucleotides are TGTGCCAGCAGTGACGCCACGACCACCCTAGCGATCAACTACGAGCAGTACTTC. Translating gives CASSDATTTLAINYEQYF. This chain links TRBV6-1 with TRBJ2-5, with a possible D match to TRBD2 (6 bases). The better agreement between TRBJ2-7 and the DNA end casts doubt on the J call. Germline CDR1 is MNHNS and CDR2 is SASEGT. The CDR3 runs to 18 residues.